This entry is about one T cell receptor (beta chain). In the PCR, 60 Vbeta and 13 Jbeta primers were used. Data came from immunoSEQ multiplex PCR; TCRdb stores just in-frame clones and leaves some out. The table lists about 190,000 clones, about four fifths of them singletons. The data derive from a study of cytomegalovirus exposure and HLA in healthy donors. The CDR3 covers 13 residues. V was shortened by 8 bases and J by 0 bases, with 8 bases between the two germline ends. Germline assignment: CDR1 MNHNS and CDR2 SASEGT. This chain connects TRBV6-1 to TRBJ1-3; perhaps TRBD1 as D (5 bases). The sample was PBMCs. This TCR was recovered from a woman aged 45-65 years in good health and CMV-seropositive. In DNA form, the CDR3 reads TGTGCCAGCCGGACAAGCTCTGGAAACACCATATATTTT. Translated, it gives CASRTSSGNTIYF.